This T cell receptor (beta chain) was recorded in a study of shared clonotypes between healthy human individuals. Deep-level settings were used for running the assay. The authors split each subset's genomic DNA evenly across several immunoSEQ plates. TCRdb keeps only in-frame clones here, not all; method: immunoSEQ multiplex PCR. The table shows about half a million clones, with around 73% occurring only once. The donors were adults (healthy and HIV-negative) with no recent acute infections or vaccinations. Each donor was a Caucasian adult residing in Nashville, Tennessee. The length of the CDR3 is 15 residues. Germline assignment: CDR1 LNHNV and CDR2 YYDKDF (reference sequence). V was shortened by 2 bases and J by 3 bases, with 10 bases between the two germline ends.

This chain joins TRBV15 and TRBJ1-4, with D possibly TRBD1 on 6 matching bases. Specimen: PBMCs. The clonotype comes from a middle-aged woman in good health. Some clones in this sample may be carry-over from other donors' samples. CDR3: CATSRLGAANEKLFF. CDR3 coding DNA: TGTGCCACCAGCAGACTGGGGGCAGCTAATGAAAAACTGTTTTTT.